This section outlines one T cell receptor beta chain sequence together with its context. This table comes from immunoSEQ multiplex PCR, and its TCRdb copy is limited to in-frame clones, with some not included. Of about 330,000 clones listed, about 74% are singletons. This specimen belongs to a study of shared clonotypes between healthy human individuals. V lost 2 bases, J lost 4 bases, and 9 bases lay in between. CDR3 length: 13 amino acids. Germline loops: CDR1 ENHRY, CDR2 SYGVKD. The sequenced sample consisted of memory CD4+ T cells sorted from blood. The subset here: CD45RA-negative fraction. The origin of this receptor is a man between 25 and 39 years old in good health. The chain uses TRBV10-3 and TRBJ2-7; D may be TRBD1 (5 bases). As DNA, the CDR3 is TGTGCCATCAGTGAGGGGGCGCGGTACGAGCAGTACTTC. It specifies CAISEGARYEQYF.